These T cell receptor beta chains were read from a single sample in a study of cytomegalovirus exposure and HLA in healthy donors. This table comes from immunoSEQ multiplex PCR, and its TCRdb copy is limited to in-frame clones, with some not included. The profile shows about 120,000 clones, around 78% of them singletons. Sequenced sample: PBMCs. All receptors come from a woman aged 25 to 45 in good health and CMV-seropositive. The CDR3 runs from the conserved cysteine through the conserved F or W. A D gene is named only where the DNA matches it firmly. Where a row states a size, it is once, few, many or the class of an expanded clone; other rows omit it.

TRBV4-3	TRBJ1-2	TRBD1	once	TGCGCCAGCAGCCCAGGGGGACAGGGAGATGGCTACACCTTC	CASSPGGQGDGYTF
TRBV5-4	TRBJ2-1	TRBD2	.	TGTGCCAGCAGCTTGGAGGCGGGGGGTCTCTATGAGCAGTTCTTC	CASSLEAGGLYEQFF
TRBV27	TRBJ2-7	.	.	TGTGCCAGCAGTTCAGGGGCCTCCTACGAGCAGTACTTC	CASSSGASYEQYF
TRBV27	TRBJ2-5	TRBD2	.	TGTGCCAGCAGTTCCCGGGGACTAGCGGGTCAAGAGACCCAGTACTTC	CASSSRGLAGQETQYF
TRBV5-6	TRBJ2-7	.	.	TGTGCCAGCAGCCAGGGTTGGGGCGAGCAGTACTTC	CASSQGWGEQYF
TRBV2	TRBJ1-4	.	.	TGTGCCGGTCGGACAGCCTTTAATGAAAAACTGTTTTTT	CAGRTAFNEKLFF
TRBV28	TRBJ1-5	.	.	TGTGCCAGCAGAAAAGAAGCGGGGCTGAATCAGCCCCAGCATTTT	CASRKEAGLNQPQHF
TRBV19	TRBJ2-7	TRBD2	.	TGTGCCAGTCGGCGGGAAAGCGGGGGGGGCAACGAGCAGTACTTC	CASRRESGGGNEQYF
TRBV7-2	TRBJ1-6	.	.	TGTGCCAGCAGCCAAAGAGGCACAGGTCAACTCCCACCCCTCCACTTT	CASSQRGTGQLPPLHF
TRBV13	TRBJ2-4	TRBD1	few	TGTGCCAGCAGCACCAGGGGGTCTTTAAACATTCAGTACTTC	CASSTRGSLNIQYF
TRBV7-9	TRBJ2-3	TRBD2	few	TGTTCCAGCAGCCCGCCTGTAGACGCGGGGGGGAGCACAGATACGCAGTATTTT	CSSSPPVDAGGSTDTQYF
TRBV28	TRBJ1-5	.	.	TGTGCCAGCAGTTTAGAACGACAGGCCGGCAATCAGCCCCAGCATTTT	CASSLERQAGNQPQHF
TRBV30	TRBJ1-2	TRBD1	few	TGTGCCTGGAGTGGACAGGGGGCAGCCCGTGGCTACACCTTC	CAWSGQGAARGYTF
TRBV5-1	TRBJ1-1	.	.	TGCGCCAGCAGCTCGGGAGTTCAGGGGAACACTGAAGCTTTCTTT	CASSSGVQGNTEAFF
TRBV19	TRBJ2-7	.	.	TGTGCCAGTAGTATTGGTGCAGGTGGGTACGAGCAGTACTTC	CASSIGAGGYEQYF
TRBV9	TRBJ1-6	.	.	TGTGCCAGCAGCCCCCCCGGGGGTATCACCCTCCACTTT	CASSPPGGITLHF
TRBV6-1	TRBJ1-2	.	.	TGTGCCAGCAGGAATGGGGCCGGTGGCTACACCTTC	CASRNGAGGYTF
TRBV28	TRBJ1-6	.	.	TGTGCCAGCAGTTTAGGGCCCGCCGACCCTTCAAATTCACCCCTCCACTTT	CASSLGPADPSNSPLHF
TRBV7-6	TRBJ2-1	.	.	TGTGCCAGCAGCTTTACTACCTACAATGAGCAGTTCTTC	CASSFTTYNEQFF
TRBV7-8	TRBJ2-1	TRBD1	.	TGTGCCAGCAGGCGGACAGGGGACAATGAGCAGTTCTTC	CASRRTGDNEQFF
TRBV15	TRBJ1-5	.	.	TGTGCCACCAGCAGAGATCCCGGGGGCAATCAGCCCCAGCATTTT	CATSRDPGGNQPQHF
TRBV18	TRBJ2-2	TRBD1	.	TGTGCCAGCTCACCCCGGGACAGGGGACACACCGGGGAGCTGTTTTTT	CASSPRDRGHTGELFF
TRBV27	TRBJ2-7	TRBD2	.	TGTGCCAGCAGTTTATCCATCCCTCTAGCGGCATTCTCCTACGAGCAGTACTTC	CASSLSIPLAAFSYEQYF
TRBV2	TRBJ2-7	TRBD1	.	TGTGCCAGCAGCCTACAGGGGCTCTACGAGCAGTACTTC	CASSLQGLYEQYF
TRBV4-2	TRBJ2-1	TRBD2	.	TGTGCCAGCAGCCAAGCCCACGGACTAGTAGGCGGTGAGCAGTTCTTC	CASSQAHGLVGGEQFF
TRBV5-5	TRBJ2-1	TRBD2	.	TGTGCCAGCAGCTTGGGTCTAGCGGGGGGGCTGAATTACAATGAGCAGTTCTTC	CASSLGLAGGLNYNEQFF
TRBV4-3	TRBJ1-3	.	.	TGCGCCAGCAGCCAAGATTTAACAGGCTCTGGAAACACCATATATTTT	CASSQDLTGSGNTIYF
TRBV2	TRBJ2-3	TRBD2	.	TGTGCCAGCAGAGTTAGCGGGATGATTTCAGATACGCAGTATTTT	CASRVSGMISDTQYF
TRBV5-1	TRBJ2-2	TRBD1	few	TGCGCCAGCAGCAACGGACAGGGTGACACCGGGGAGCTGTTTTTT	CASSNGQGDTGELFF
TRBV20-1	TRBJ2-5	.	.	TGCAGTGCTAAGGACAGTGAGACCCAGTACTTC	CSAKDSETQYF
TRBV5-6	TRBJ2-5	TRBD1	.	TGTGCCAGCAGCCCGGGGACAGCACAAGAGACCCAGTACTTC	CASSPGTAQETQYF
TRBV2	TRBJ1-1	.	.	TGTGCCAGCAAGTCAGTGAACACTGAAGCTTTCTTT	CASKSVNTEAFF
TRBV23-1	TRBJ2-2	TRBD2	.	TGCGCCAGCACGGGGCTAGCGGGGGGCGGAACCGGGGAGCTGTTTTTT	CASTGLAGGGTGELFF
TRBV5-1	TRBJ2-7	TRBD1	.	TGCGCCAGCAGCTTCGGCGGGACAGGGGCATCCTACGAGCAGTACTTC	CASSFGGTGASYEQYF
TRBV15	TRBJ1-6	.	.	TGTGCCACCAGCAGAGCGGGGGGGATGGCCAATTCACCCCTCCACTTT	CATSRAGGMANSPLHF
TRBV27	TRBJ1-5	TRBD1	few	TGTGCCAGCAGATCTACAGGGGGAGCTCAGCCCCAGCATTTT	CASRSTGGAQPQHF
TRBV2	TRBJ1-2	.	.	TGTGCCAGCAGTGACGACAGCTATGGCTACACCTTC	CASSDDSYGYTF
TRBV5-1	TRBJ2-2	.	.	TGCGCCAGCAGCCCCGGGATCGGGGAGCTCGGGCTGTTTTTT	CASSPGIGELGLFF